The rows below give T cell receptor beta chains drawn from one sample of a study of T cells after yellow fever vaccination. Each CDR3 protein is one row after TCRdb ran MiXCR on the 5' RACE reads. The repertoire holds 14,000 or so distinct CDR3 sequences, less than 7.5% seen once, with 1.6% in the top ten. The specimen comprised PBMCs, either bulk or a sorted T-cell subset (CD4+, CD8+, memory, or dextramer-sorted; not recorded which), sampled on the day of the yellow fever booster vaccination. All receptors come from a man aged 18 to 35 who received the YFV17D yellow fever vaccine. The CDR3 runs from the conserved cysteine through the conserved F or W. The D gene is left open where the match is weak. Only part of the rows carry a size: once, few, many, or a class if the clone is expanded.

cdr3_aa: CASGHPPGQRTDTQYF
cdr3_nt: TGTGCTAGTGGGCATCCTCCGGGACAGCGCACAGATACGCAGTATTTT
v_call: TRBV12-5
d_call: TRBD1
j_call: TRBJ2-3
clone_size: medium-sized

cdr3_aa: CASSSTGGWVRNEQFF
cdr3_nt: TGTGCCAGCAGCTCGACAGGGGGTTGGGTACGCAATGAGCAGTTCTTC
v_call: TRBV12-3/TRBV12-4
d_call: TRBD1
j_call: TRBJ2-1
clone_size: medium-sized

cdr3_aa: CSGWYPPSYEQYF
cdr3_nt: TGCAGTGGGTGGTATCCACCCTCCTACGAGCAGTACTTC
v_call: TRBV20-1
d_call: -
j_call: TRBJ2-7
clone_size: many

cdr3_aa: CASSSSRGETQYF
cdr3_nt: TGTGCCAGCAGCTCCTCCCGTGGGGAGACCCAGTACTTC
v_call: TRBV7-2
d_call: -
j_call: TRBJ2-5
clone_size: medium-sized

cdr3_aa: CASSMGGYNSPLHF
cdr3_nt: TGTGCCAGTAGTATGGGCGGCTATAATTCACCCCTCCACTTT
v_call: TRBV19
d_call: -
j_call: TRBJ1-6
clone_size: many

cdr3_aa: CASKRVSEAFF
cdr3_nt: TGTGCCAGCAAGCGCGTCTCTGAAGCTTTCTTT
v_call: TRBV28
d_call: -
j_call: TRBJ1-1
clone_size: many

cdr3_aa: CASSRGGGPSDEAFF
cdr3_nt: TGCGCCAGCAGCCGAGGGGGGGGCCCGAGTGATGAAGCTTTCTTT
v_call: TRBV5-1
d_call: -
j_call: TRBJ1-1
clone_size: medium-sized

cdr3_aa: CASSPRRDAGYTF
cdr3_nt: TGTGCCAGCAGCCCCCGGCGTGACGCGGGCTACACCTTC
v_call: TRBV7-2
d_call: -
j_call: TRBJ1-2
clone_size: medium-sized

cdr3_aa: CGSSGQGAANNEQFF
cdr3_nt: TGCGGCAGCAGCGGACAGGGGGCGGCCAACAATGAGCAGTTCTTC
v_call: TRBV5-1
d_call: TRBD1
j_call: TRBJ2-1
clone_size: once

cdr3_aa: CASRLAPGRVIHQPQHF
cdr3_nt: TGTGCAAGTCGCTTAGCGCCAGGTAGGGTTATCCATCAGCCCCAGCATTTT
v_call: TRBV12-2
d_call: -
j_call: TRBJ1-5
clone_size: -

cdr3_aa: CASSLDPHTEAFF
cdr3_nt: TGTGCCAGCAGCTTGGACCCGCACACTGAAGCTTTCTTT
v_call: TRBV5-4
d_call: -
j_call: TRBJ1-1
clone_size: many

cdr3_aa: CASSLRETQYF
cdr3_nt: TGTGCCAGCAGCTTAAGAGAGACCCAGTACTTC
v_call: TRBV5-4
d_call: -
j_call: TRBJ2-5
clone_size: many

cdr3_aa: CASSGSGSGIQYF
cdr3_nt: TGTGCCAGTAGTGGCTCGGGGAGTGGCATTCAGTACTTC
v_call: TRBV19
d_call: -
j_call: TRBJ2-4
clone_size: many

cdr3_aa: CASSARGWGQETQYF
cdr3_nt: TGTGCCAGCAGCGCCCGCGGGTGGGGCCAAGAGACCCAGTACTTC
v_call: TRBV7-2
d_call: -
j_call: TRBJ2-5
clone_size: medium-sized

cdr3_aa: CASSPRDRGPTEAFF
cdr3_nt: TGTGCCAGTAGTCCCCGGGACAGGGGTCCCACTGAAGCTTTCTTT
v_call: TRBV19
d_call: TRBD1
j_call: TRBJ1-1
clone_size: many

cdr3_aa: CATIRSAAPHGYTF
cdr3_nt: TGTGCCACCATTAGATCGGCAGCCCCCCATGGCTACACCTTC
v_call: TRBV24-1
d_call: -
j_call: TRBJ1-2
clone_size: many

cdr3_aa: CASSERSGTQYF
cdr3_nt: TGTGCCAGCAGTGAAAGGTCAGGCACGCAGTATTTT
v_call: TRBV6-1
d_call: -
j_call: TRBJ2-3
clone_size: medium-sized

cdr3_aa: CASSGQGAGEKLFF
cdr3_nt: TGTGCCAGCAGCGGACAGGGGGCCGGTGAAAAACTGTTTTTT
v_call: TRBV9
d_call: TRBD1
j_call: TRBJ1-4
clone_size: many